The clone carrying this T cell receptor beta chain was recorded a few times. These data are taken from a study of human T cells and chemical hapten exposure. V was trimmed by 1 base and J by 2 bases, leaving 10 bases between them. The CDR3 runs 15 residues. Germline CDR1 and CDR2: SGHVS and FQNEAQ. TCRdb fed the RACE reads into MiXCR, producing one record per CDR3 protein. The sample yields about 270,000 distinct CDR3 sequences, approximately 7.5% seen once. The time point: pre-sensitization, week 0. Sample treatment: therapeutic diphenylcyclopropenone sensitization with weekly scalp DPC. V and J are TRBV7-8 and TRBJ2-3; D not certain. Sample: whole blood, taken in connection with sensitization to the hapten diphenylcyclopropenone (DPC). The sequence came from a man between 18 and 35 years old with alopecia areata. Some clones in this sample may be carry-over from other donors' samples. The DNA for the CDR3 is TGTGCCAGCAGCTTAGTGACGGGTATCACAGATACGCAGTATTTT. Protein product: CASSLVTGITDTQYF.